This T cell receptor beta chain was identified in a study of early T cells in non-severe SARS-CoV-2 infection. Study-wide context: Sequencing targeted bulk RNA from unsorted whole blood, leaving chains unpaired.

CDR3 length: 17 amino acids. The germline V gene has CDR1 MNHEY and CDR2 SMNVEV (reference sequence). Germline trimming cut 0 bases from V and 6 bases from J; bases unmatched to any gene: 9. Unique molecular identifiers (one per individual cDNA molecule) were attached. TCRdb re-called the 5' RACE reads through MiXCR, storing one row per CDR3 protein. The sample carries around 50,000 distinct CDR3 sequences, 11% recorded once. Overall study results and limits: A preference for anti-spike CD8 responses marked VDJdb matching, which missed private and CD4 specificities.

This clonotype was counted between two and nine times. Its antigen is as yet unknown. This rearrangement joins TRBV27 to TRBJ2-1, with 9 bases identical to TRBD2. Source material: whole blood. The sequence was collected from an adult who was a healthcare worker with PCR-confirmed SARS-CoV-2 infection or an uninfected control (not recorded which). The CDR3 reads CASSLSFMAGGPNEQFF. DNA for the CDR3: TGTGCCAGCAGTTTATCTTTTATGGCGGGAGGGCCCAATGAGCAGTTCTTC.